Shown below are 27 T cell receptor beta chains from a single sample sequenced in a study of T-cell reconstitution after alpha-beta-depleted transplantation in children. A TCRbeta library incorporating unique molecular identifiers was prepared. Each CDR3 protein gets one entry after TCRdb re-called the PCR reads with MiXCR. The sample contains 450,000 to 600,000 distinct CDR3 sequences, under 15% of which appear only once. The source material was PBMCs, mostly from graft donor cells, sampled 360 days after TCRalphabeta/CD19-depleted stem cell transplant. The receptor source for this set is a male patient younger than 18 who had a stem cell transplant for acute myeloid leukemia, so the T cells may come from the graft donor.

This clonotype was seen many times. The chain carries TRBV29-1 and TRBJ1-1, with D possibly TRBD1 on 5 matching bases. Germline CDR1 reads SQVTM; CDR2 reads ANQGSEA. CDR3 size: 15 residues. Trimming stripped 0 bases from V and 4 bases from J, with 15 bases between. The CDR3 is CSVEEGQGGGTEAFF. CDR3 sequence (DNA): TGCAGCGTTGAAGAGGGGCAGGGTGGGGGCACTGAAGCTTTCTTT. The entire variable domain, with the rest obtained from reference TRBV29-1 and TRBJ1-1, is as follows: SAVISQKPSRDICQRGTSLTIQCQVDSQVTMMFWYRQQPGQSLTLIATANQGSEATYESGFVIDKFPISRPNLTFSTLTVSNMSPEDSSIYLCSVEEGQGGGTEAFFGQGTRLTVV.

This clonotype was seen ten or more times. The chain recombines TRBV7-9 with TRBJ2-7, with 8 positions matching TRBD2. This CDR3 comprises 14 residues. The J segment lost 0 bases and the V segment lost 5 bases, leaving 3 bases of the junction unmatched. Germline CDR1 and CDR2: SEHNR and FQNEAQ (reference sequence). The CDR3 sequence is CASSRTSGSYEQYF. In DNA form, the CDR3 reads TGTGCCAGCAGCCGAACTAGCGGCTCCTACGAGCAGTACTTC.

The chain is built from TRBV11-2 and TRBJ2-4, with D hard to call. V was cut by 4 bases and J by 6 bases, with 10 bases left in between. Germline assignment: CDR1 SGHAT and CDR2 FQNNGV. This CDR3 has 13 residues. The DNA for the CDR3 is TGTGCCAGCAGCTCCCGACCTTCAAACATTCAGTACTTC. Protein product: CASSSRPSNIQYF.

This clonotype was detected ten times or more. The chain joins TRBV29-1 to TRBJ2-4, with 7 bases aligning to TRBD1. Trimming cost V 7 bases and J 2 bases; bases outside gene matches: 2. CDR1 and CDR2 from the germline V gene are SQVTM and ANQGSEA. The CDR3 length is 12 residues. CDR3 region: CSATGTKNIQYF. CDR3 DNA sequence: TGCAGCGCGACAGGGACCAAAAACATTCAGTACTTC.

This clonotype was observed a few times. This chain uses TRBV2 with TRBJ2-1; TRBD2 agrees at 9 bases. The V and J ends lost 3 bases and 10 bases, in that order; junction bases with no gene match: 7. The CDR3 has 14 residues. CDR1 SNHLY and CDR2 FYNNEI come from the germline V gene. The CDR3 spells CASSEGLAGTEQFF. DNA of the CDR3: TGTGCCAGCAGTGAGGGTCTAGCGGGAACAGAGCAGTTCTTC.

This clonotype came up a few times. The chain's CDR3 is CASSSAGGAGYEQYF. The CDR3 coding sequence is TGCGCCAGCAGTTCCGCGGGGGGGGCAGGGTACGAGCAGTACTTC. V usage is TRBV5-1 and J usage is TRBJ2-7; TRBD2 matches at 9 bases. V lost 5 bases, J lost 4 bases, and 10 bases stayed unmatched. The CDR3 is 15 amino acids. The germline V gene has CDR1 SGHRS and CDR2 YFSETQ.

Concerning this clonotype itself: This may be a read error, as it is one base from a much larger clone. The chain recombines TRBV7-9 with TRBJ2-1; D is perhaps TRBD1 (5 bases). Germline CDR1 reads SEHNR; CDR2 reads FQNEAQ (reference sequence). The CDR3 is 15 residues long. The CDR3 spells CASSSPGHSYNKQFF. As DNA, the CDR3 is TGTGCCAGCAGCTCCCCCGGACACTCTTACAATAAGCAGTTCTTC.

J is TRBJ2-3 and V is TRBV6-4, with TRBD1 matching over 8 bases. The trim removed 6 bases at V and 2 bases at J, leaving 4 bases unmatched. The CDR3 has 14 amino acids. Germline V gene lookup returns CDR1 MRHNA and CDR2 SNTAGT. The CDR3 sequence is CASRPGQATDTQYF. The CDR3 nucleotides read TGTGCCAGCAGACCGGGACAGGCCACAGATACGCAGTATTTT.

Only a few counts were recorded for this clonotype. V usage is TRBV12-3 or TRBV12-4 and J usage is TRBJ2-5, with 7 bases identical to TRBD1. This CDR3 comprises 16 residues. The ends lost 3 bases at V and 1 base at J; junction bases unmatched: 8. CDR3 sequence: CASSLAMTGTQETQYF. CDR3 bases: TGTGCCAGCAGTTTGGCGATGACAGGGACCCAAGAGACCCAGTACTTC.

This chain joins TRBV14 and TRBJ2-7; D gene uncertain. Germline V gene lookup returns CDR1 SGHDN and CDR2 FVKESK. The CDR3 has 13 residues. V lost 1 base and J 3 bases, leaving 7 bases between the germline ends. DNA for the CDR3: TGTGCCAGCAGCCAAGCTTGGGGCTACGAGCAGTACTTC. It encodes CASSQAWGYEQYF.

This sequence joins TRBV5-6 and TRBJ2-5, with 9 bases aligning to TRBD2. Per the germline V gene, CDR1 is SGHDT and CDR2 is YYEEEE. The V gene end was trimmed by 4 bases and the J gene end by 5 bases; junction bases not matched to a gene: 6. The CDR3 sequence is 14 residues long. Here the CDR3 reads CASSVRSGRETQYF. The CDR3 DNA is TGTGCCAGCAGCGTAAGAAGCGGGAGGGAGACCCAGTACTTC.

This clonotype appeared a few times. The chain uses TRBV7-3 and TRBJ2-7; 9 bases fit TRBD2. Germline V gene lookup returns CDR1 SGHTA and CDR2 FQGTGA. V was clipped by 3 bases and J by 5 bases; unmatched bases: 8. The CDR3 loop spans 15 amino acids. Here the CDR3 reads CASSFAGGPTHEQYF. CDR3 nucleotide sequence: TGTGCCAGCAGCTTTGCGGGAGGGCCAACTCACGAGCAGTACTTC.

The chain uses TRBV10-2 and TRBJ2-1; D tentatively fits TRBD1 or TRBD2 (6 bases each). V gave up 10 bases and J gave up 1 base, with 11 bases separating them. The CDR3 loop spans 13 amino acids. The V gene's germline CDR1 is WSHSY and CDR2 SAAADI. The CDR3 DNA sequence: TGCGCCATCCGGGGGCCTTCCTACAATGAGCAGTTCTTC. Translated, it gives CAIRGPSYNEQFF.

This clonotype was observed many times. The chain couples TRBV7-3 to TRBJ2-3; tentative D call: TRBD2 (5 bases). The germline V and J ends were trimmed by 2 bases and 0 bases, with 9 bases remaining between them. The CDR3 is 15 amino acids. Germline V CDR1 and CDR2: SGHTA, FQGTGA. As DNA, the CDR3 is TGTGCCAGCAGCTTACGGGGAACTAGCACAGATACGCAGTATTTT. It is translated as CASSLRGTSTDTQYF.

In this sample, this clonotype turned up a few times. The J gene is TRBJ2-1, the V gene TRBV6-2 or TRBV6-3; D is unresolved. V lost 2 bases to trimming and J lost 6 bases, with 14 bases between them. The CDR3 is 15 residues long. Germline CDR1 reads MNHEY; CDR2 reads SVGEGT. Written as DNA, the CDR3 is TGTGCCAGCAGTTACGAGGCCCCCTACATCAATGAGCAGTTCTTC. This sequence encodes CASSYEAPYINEQFF.

The chain joins TRBV30 to TRBJ2-1, with TRBD2 matching 13 bases. The CDR3 sequence is 19 residues long. CDR1 is GTSNPN, CDR2 SVGIG, per germline (reference sequence). The trim removed 1 base at V and 1 base at J, leaving 10 bases unmatched. The CDR3 loop reads CAWSALPGLAGKSYNEQFF. CDR3 nucleotide sequence: TGTGCCTGGAGTGCCCTCCCGGGACTAGCGGGAAAGTCCTACAATGAGCAGTTCTTC. Full variable domain (missing parts from reference TRBV30 and TRBJ2-1): SQTIHQWPATLVQPVGSPLSLECTVEGTSNPNLYWYRQAAGRGLQLLFYSVGIGQISSEVPQNLSASRPQDRQFILSSKKLLLSDSGFYLCAWSALPGLAGKSYNEQFFGPGTRLTVL.

This sequence joins TRBV12-3 or TRBV12-4 and TRBJ1-3; tentative D call: TRBD1 (6 bases). This CDR3 has 15 residues. The V end was cut by 6 bases, the J end by 2 bases, with 14 bases between. The CDR3 bases are TGTGCCAGCAGCAATCTAGGACAGACTGGAAACACCATATATTTT. It yields the protein CASSNLGQTGNTIYF.

This clonotype was counted only a few times. V and J are TRBV12-3 or TRBV12-4 and TRBJ2-6, with D tentatively TRBD1 (6 bases). CDR3 length equals 13 residues. Trimming shortened V by 6 bases and J by 6 bases, and 9 bases separated the two germline ends. CDR3 amino acids: CASRQGQANVLTF. CDR3 nucleotide sequence: TGTGCCAGCAGGCAGGGGCAGGCCAACGTCCTGACTTTC.

This clonotype was seen a handful of times. The chain carries TRBV29-1 and TRBJ2-1; possibly TRBD2 for D (5 bases). Trimming left V 3 bases short and J 3 bases short, with 9 bases between. CDR1 and CDR2 (germline): SQVTM, ANQGSEA. This CDR3 comprises 13 residues. The DNA of the CDR3 is TGCAGCGTTGATCGGGAACTCTACAATGAGCAGTTCTTC. Protein sequence: CSVDRELYNEQFF.

The chain employs TRBV7-8 and TRBJ2-3; 9 bases are a match to TRBD1. CDR3 size: 16 residues. Germline CDR1 and CDR2: SGHVS and FQNEAQ. V shed 5 bases, J shed 1 base, and the junction held 7 bases outside the gene matches. The DNA for the CDR3 is TGTGCCAGCAGCACGCGGGGACAGGGCCGCACAGATACGCAGTATTTT. It is translated as CASSTRGQGRTDTQYF.

The chain is built from TRBV20-1 and TRBJ2-7; no clear D. Germline assignment: CDR1 DFQATT and CDR2 SNEGSKA (reference sequence). The CDR3 loop spans 11 amino acids. V was trimmed by 1 base and J by 8 bases, leaving 9 bases between them. The CDR3 nucleotides read TGCAGTGCTAGAGGCGGTACCAAGCAGTACTTC. Protein sequence: CSARGGTKQYF.

This clonotype was counted ten times or more. The chain links TRBV5-1 to TRBJ2-7; perhaps D is TRBD1 or TRBD2 (6 bases each). The CDR3 has 17 residues. Trimming removed 2 bases from V and 2 bases from J, with 20 bases in between. Per the germline V gene, CDR1 is SGHRS and CDR2 is YFSETQ. DNA for the CDR3: TGCGCCAGCAGCTTAAAGAAGTCGGGGGCCCAAACCTACGAGCAGTACTTC. It encodes CASSLKKSGAQTYEQYF. Variable domain in full (rest from reference TRBV5-1 and TRBJ2-7): KAGVTQTPRYLIKTRGQQVTLSCSPISGHRSVSWYQQTPGQGLQFLFEYFSETQRNKGNFPGRFSGRQFSNSRSEMNVSTLELGDSALYLCASSLKKSGAQTYEQYFGPGTRLTVT.

This clonotype was observed many times. The chain has TRBV7-9 and TRBJ2-7; D remains ambiguous. This CDR3 comprises 15 residues. V shed 1 base and J shed 3 bases, with 13 bases lying between them. Germline CDR1 and CDR2: SEHNR and FQNEAQ (reference sequence). DNA of the CDR3: TGTGCCAGCAGCTTAGTACTCGGCGGCCTCTACGAGCAGTACTTC. Protein product: CASSLVLGGLYEQYF.

This clonotype was counted a few times. The gene calls are TRBV7-9 and TRBJ2-1; TRBD1 might be the D (6 bases). Germline V lookup: CDR1 SEHNR, CDR2 FQNEAQ (reference sequence). The CDR3 is 16 amino acids. V lost 1 base, J lost 5 bases, and 15 bases lay in between. CDR3 sequence reads: CASSLDLGTLDNEQFF. In DNA form, the CDR3 reads TGTGCCAGCAGCTTAGACCTAGGGACACTCGACAATGAGCAGTTCTTC.

This clonotype was counted ten times or more. V gene TRBV27 combines with J gene TRBJ2-7; 7 positions agree with TRBD2. Germline trimming cut 2 bases from V and 3 bases from J; bases unmatched to any gene: 7. The CDR3 has 15 residues. Germline V gives CDR1 MNHEY, CDR2 SMNVEV (reference sequence). CDR3 residues: CASSLPTRDYYEQYF. The CDR3 DNA is TGTGCCAGCAGTTTACCGACCCGGGACTACTACGAGCAGTACTTC.

This chain links TRBV7-6 with TRBJ2-1; D tentatively fits TRBD1 or TRBD2 (6 bases each). Germline CDR1 and CDR2: SGHVS and FNYEAQ. The CDR3 consists of 14 residues. V was trimmed by 3 bases and J by 5 bases, leaving 11 bases between them. The CDR3 bases are TGTGCCAGCAGCTTTCAAGGGGGGAACAATGAGCAGTTCTTC. Translated, it gives CASSFQGGNNEQFF.

The chain links TRBV12-3 or TRBV12-4 to TRBJ2-4, with D perhaps assigned TRBD1 or TRBD2 (5 bases each). V lost 5 bases, J lost 5 bases, and 16 bases lay in between. The CDR3 is 15 amino acids. The CDR3 spells CASSPHLGVQNIQYF. In nucleotides, the CDR3 is TGTGCCAGCAGTCCCCATTTGGGGGTTCAAAACATTCAGTACTTC.